The sequence of this T cell receptor beta chain was determined in a study of CD8+CD57+ T cells in acquired aplastic anemia. Across the study: Average DNA yield from sorted CD4+ and CD8+ cells was approximately 3 ug.

Genomic DNA templated the TCR beta VDJ and CDR3 profiling. TCRdb fed the reads into MiXCR, producing one record per CDR3 protein. The sample has just over 150,000 distinct CDR3 sequences; about 50% are singletons. Previously, flow cytometry had revealed CD8+CD57+ cell expansion in the patients chosen for sequencing. Untreated patients provided the blood samples, with no therapy given before sampling. Germline V gene sequence: CDR1 SGDLS, CDR2 YYNGEE. The V and J ends lost 0 bases and 10 bases respectively, with 4 bases between them. The CDR3 length is 10 residues. Sequencing used sorted CD4+, CD8+, or CD8+CD57+ T cells (not recorded which) from PBMCs. The rearrangement joins TRBV9 to TRBJ2-5, with D hard to call. This clonotype originated in a human donor with aplastic anemia. As DNA, the CDR3 is TGTGCCAGCAGCGTAGGGGACCAGTACTTC. Protein product: CASSVGDQYF.